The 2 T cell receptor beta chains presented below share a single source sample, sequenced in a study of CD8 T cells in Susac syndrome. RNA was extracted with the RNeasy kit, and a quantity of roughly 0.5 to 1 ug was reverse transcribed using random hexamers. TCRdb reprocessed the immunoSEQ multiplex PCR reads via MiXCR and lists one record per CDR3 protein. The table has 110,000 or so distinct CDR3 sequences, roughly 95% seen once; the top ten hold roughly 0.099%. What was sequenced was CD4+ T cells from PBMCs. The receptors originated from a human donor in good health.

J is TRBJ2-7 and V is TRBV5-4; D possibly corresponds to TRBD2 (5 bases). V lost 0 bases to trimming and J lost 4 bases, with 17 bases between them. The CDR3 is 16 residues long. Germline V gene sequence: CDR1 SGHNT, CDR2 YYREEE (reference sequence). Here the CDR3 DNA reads TGTGCCAGCAGCTTGGAGGCTAGCCGTGGTGGATACGAGCAGTACTTC. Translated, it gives CASSLEASRGGYEQYF.

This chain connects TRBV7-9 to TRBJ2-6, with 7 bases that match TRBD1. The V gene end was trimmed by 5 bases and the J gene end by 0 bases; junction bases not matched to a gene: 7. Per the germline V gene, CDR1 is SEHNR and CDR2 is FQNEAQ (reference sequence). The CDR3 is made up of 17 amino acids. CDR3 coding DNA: TGTGCCAGCAGCGAGGGACAGCTGGGCTCTGGGGCCAACGTCCTGACTTTC. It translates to CASSEGQLGSGANVLTF.